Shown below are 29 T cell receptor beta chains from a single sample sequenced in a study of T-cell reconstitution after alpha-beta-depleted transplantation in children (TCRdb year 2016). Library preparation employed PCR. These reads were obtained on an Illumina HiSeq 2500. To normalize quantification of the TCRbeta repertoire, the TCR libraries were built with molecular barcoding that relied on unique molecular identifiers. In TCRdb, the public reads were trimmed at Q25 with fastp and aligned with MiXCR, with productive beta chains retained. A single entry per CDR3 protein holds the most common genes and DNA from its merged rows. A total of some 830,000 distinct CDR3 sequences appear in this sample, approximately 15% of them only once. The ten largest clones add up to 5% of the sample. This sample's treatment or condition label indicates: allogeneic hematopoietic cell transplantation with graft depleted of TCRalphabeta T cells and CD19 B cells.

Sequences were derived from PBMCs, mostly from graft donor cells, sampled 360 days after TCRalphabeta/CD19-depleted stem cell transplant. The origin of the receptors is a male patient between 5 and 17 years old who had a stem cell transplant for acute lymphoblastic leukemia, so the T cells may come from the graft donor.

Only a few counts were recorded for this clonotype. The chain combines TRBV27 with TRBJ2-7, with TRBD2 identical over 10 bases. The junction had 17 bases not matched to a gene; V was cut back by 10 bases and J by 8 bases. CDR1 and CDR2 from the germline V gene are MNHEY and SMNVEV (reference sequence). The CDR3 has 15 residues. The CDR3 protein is CATVTQREGRIKQYF. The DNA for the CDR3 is TGTGCCACTGTGACCCAGCGGGAGGGCAGGATAAAGCAGTACTTC.

The CDR3 region is CASRSGRGGTSGLSYNEQFF. The CDR3, as DNA: TGTGCCAGCAGGTCGGGGCGGGGAGGGACTAGCGGACTCTCCTACAATGAGCAGTTCTTC. The chain uses TRBV12-3 or TRBV12-4 and TRBJ2-1; 11 nucleotides match TRBD2. The CDR3 sequence is 20 residues long. Trimming removed 6 bases from V and 0 bases from J; junction bases left unmatched: 16.

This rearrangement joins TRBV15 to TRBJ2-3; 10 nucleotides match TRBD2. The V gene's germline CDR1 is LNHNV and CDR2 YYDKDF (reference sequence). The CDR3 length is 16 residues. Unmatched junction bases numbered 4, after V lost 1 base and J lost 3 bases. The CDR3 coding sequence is TGTGCCACCAGCAGAGGGTTAGCGGGAGGTACAGATACGCAGTATTTT. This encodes CATSRGLAGGTDTQYF.

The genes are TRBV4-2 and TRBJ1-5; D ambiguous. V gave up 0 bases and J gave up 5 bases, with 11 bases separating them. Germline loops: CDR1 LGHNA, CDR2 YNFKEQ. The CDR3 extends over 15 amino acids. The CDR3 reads CASSQDRLSYQPQHF. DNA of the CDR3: TGTGCCAGCAGCCAAGATAGATTGAGTTATCAGCCCCAGCATTTT.

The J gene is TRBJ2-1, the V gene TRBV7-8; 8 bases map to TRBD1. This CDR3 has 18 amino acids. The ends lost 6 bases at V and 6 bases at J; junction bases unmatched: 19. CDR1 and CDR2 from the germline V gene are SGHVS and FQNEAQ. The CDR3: CASSLLRRGRQRGNEQFF. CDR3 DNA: TGTGCCAGCAGTTTGCTCCGCAGGGGGCGTCAACGGGGCAATGAGCAGTTCTTC.

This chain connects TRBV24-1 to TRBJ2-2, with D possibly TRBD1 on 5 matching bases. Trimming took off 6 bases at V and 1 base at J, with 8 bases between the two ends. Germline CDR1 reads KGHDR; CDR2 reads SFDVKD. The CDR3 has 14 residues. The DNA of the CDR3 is TGTGCCACCAGTCCACAGGAGAACACCGGGGAGCTGTTTTTT. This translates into CATSPQENTGELFF.

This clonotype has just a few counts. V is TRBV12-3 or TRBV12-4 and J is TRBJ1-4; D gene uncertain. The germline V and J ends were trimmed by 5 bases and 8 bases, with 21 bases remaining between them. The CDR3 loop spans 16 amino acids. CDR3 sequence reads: CASSTSPLGVSEKLFF. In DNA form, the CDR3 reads TGTGCCAGCAGTACCTCCCCGCTTGGGGTTTCCGAAAAACTGTTTTTT.

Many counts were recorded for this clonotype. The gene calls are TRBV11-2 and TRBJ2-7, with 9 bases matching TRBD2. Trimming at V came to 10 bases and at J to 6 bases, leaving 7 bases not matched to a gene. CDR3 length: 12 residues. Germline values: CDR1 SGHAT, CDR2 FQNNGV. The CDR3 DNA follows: TGTGCCACCTCGGGACTAGCCGGCGAGCAGTACTTC. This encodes CATSGLAGEQYF.

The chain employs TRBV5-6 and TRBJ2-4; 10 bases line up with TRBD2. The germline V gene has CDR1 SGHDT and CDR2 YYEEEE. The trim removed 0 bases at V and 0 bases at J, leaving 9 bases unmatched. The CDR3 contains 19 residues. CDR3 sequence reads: CASSLVTSGALLAKNIQYF. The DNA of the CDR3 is TGTGCCAGCAGCTTGGTCACTAGCGGGGCACTACTAGCCAAAAACATTCAGTACTTC.

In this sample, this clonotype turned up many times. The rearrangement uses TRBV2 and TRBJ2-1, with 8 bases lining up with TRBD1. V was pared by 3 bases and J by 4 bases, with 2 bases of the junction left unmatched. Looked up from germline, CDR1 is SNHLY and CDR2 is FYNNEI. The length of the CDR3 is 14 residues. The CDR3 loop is CASSDGQGYNEQFF. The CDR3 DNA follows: TGTGCCAGCAGTGACGGACAGGGATACAATGAGCAGTTCTTC.

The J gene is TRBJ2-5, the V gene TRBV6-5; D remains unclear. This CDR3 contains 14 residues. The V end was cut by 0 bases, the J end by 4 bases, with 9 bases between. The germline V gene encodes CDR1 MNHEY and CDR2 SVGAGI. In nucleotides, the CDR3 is TGTGCCAGCAGTTACTCACGAGTTGGAGAGACCCAGTACTTC. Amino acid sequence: CASSYSRVGETQYF.

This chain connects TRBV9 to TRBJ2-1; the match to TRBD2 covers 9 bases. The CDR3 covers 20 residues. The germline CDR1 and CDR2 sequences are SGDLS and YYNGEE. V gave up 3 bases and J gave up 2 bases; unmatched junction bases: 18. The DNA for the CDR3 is TGTGCCAGCAGCGCCATCAACTTAGCGGGTGCGGGGGGGGCCTACAATGAGCAGTTCTTC. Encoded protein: CASSAINLAGAGGAYNEQFF.

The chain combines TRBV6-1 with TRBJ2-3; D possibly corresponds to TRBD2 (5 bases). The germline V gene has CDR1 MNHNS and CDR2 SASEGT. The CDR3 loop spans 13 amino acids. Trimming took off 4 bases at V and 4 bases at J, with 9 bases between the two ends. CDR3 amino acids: CASSGSGADTQYF. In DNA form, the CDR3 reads TGTGCCAGCAGTGGGTCCGGGGCAGATACGCAGTATTTT.

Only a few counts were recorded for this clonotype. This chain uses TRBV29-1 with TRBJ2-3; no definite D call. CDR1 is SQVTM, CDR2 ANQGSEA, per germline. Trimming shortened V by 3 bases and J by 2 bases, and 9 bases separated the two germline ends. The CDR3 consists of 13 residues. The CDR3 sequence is CSVDRLLTDTQYF. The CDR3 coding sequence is TGCAGCGTTGATCGGCTACTCACAGATACGCAGTATTTT.

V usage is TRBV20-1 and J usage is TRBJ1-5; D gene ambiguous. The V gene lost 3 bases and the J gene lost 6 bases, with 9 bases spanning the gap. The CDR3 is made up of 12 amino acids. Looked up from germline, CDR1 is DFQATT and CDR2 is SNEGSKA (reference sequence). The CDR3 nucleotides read TGCAGTGCTAGCGGCGGACTTCAGCCCCAGCATTTT. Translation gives CSASGGLQPQHF.

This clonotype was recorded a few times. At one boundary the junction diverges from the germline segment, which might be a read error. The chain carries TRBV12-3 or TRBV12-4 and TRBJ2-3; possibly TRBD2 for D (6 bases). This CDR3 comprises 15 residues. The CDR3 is CASCLTGAPADTQYF. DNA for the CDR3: TGTGCCAGCTGTTTGACGGGAGCGCCCGCAGATACGCAGTATTTT.

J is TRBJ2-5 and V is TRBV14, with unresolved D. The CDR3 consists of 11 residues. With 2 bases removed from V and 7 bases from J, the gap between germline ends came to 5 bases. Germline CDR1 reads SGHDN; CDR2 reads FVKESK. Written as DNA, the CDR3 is TGTGCCAGCAGCCAATCTGCGACCCAGTACTTC. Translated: CASSQSATQYF.

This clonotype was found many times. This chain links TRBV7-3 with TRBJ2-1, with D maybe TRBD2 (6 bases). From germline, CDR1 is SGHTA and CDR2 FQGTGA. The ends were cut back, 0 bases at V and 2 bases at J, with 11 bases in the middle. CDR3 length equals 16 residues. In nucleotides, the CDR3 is TGTGCCAGCAGCTTAACCTCGACTAGGACCTACAATGAGCAGTTCTTC. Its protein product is CASSLTSTRTYNEQFF.

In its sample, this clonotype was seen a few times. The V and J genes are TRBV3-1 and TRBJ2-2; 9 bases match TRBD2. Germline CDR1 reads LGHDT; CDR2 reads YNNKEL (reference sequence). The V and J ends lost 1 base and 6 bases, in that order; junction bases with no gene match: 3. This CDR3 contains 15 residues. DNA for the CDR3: TGTGCCAGCAGCCAAGTCGCGGGAGGGCCCGGGGAGCTGTTTTTT. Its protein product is CASSQVAGGPGELFF.

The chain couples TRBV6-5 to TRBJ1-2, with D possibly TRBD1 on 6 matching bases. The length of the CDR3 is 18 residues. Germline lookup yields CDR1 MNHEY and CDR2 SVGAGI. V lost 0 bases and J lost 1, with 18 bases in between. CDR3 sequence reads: CASSYSRTQQGGNYGYTF. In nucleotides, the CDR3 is TGTGCCAGCAGTTACTCGAGAACCCAGCAAGGGGGTAACTATGGCTACACCTTC.

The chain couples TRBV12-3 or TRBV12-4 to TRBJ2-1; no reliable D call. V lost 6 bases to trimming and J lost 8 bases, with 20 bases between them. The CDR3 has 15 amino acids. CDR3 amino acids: CASSLPWTSGDEQFF. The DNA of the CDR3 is TGTGCCAGCAGCCTCCCGTGGACCAGTGGGGATGAGCAGTTCTTC.

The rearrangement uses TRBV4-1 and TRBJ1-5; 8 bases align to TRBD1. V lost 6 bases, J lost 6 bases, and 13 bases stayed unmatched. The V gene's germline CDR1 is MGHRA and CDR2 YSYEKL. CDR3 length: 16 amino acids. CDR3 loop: CASRTTGDGSGQPQHF. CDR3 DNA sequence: TGCGCCAGCAGGACGACAGGGGATGGAAGCGGTCAGCCCCAGCATTTT.

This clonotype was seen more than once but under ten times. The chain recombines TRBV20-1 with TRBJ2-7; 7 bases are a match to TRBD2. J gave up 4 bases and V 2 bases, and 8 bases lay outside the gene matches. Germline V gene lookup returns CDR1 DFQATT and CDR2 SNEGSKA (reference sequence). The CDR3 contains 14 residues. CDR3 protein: CSARNAGVTYEQYF. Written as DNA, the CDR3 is TGCAGTGCTAGAAACGCGGGAGTTACTTACGAGCAGTACTTC.

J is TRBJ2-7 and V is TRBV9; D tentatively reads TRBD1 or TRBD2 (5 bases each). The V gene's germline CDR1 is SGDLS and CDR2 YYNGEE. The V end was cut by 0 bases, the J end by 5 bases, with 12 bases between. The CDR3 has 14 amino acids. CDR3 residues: CASSVARVGDEQYF. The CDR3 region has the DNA TGTGCCAGCAGCGTAGCCAGGGTGGGGGACGAGCAGTACTTC.

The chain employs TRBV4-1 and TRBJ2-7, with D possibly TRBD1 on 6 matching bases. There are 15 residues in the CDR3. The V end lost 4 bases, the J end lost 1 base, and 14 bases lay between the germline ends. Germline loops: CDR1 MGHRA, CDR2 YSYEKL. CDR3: CASSLPRGGSYEQYF. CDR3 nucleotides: TGCGCCAGCAGCCTCCCCAGGGGCGGATCCTACGAGCAGTACTTC.

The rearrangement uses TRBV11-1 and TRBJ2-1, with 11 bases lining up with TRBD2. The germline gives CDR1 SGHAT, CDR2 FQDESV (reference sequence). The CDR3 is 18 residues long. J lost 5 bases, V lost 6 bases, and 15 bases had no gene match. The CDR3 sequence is CASSLSTSGSWIHNEQFF. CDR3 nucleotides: TGTGCCAGCAGTTTATCTACTAGCGGGAGCTGGATCCACAATGAGCAGTTCTTC.

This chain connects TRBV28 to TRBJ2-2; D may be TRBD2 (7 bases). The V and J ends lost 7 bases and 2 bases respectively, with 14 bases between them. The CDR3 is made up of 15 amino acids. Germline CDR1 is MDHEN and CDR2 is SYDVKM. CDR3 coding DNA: TGTGCCAGCATGGGGGGGGCTATAAACACCGGGGAGCTGTTTTTT. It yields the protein CASMGGAINTGELFF.

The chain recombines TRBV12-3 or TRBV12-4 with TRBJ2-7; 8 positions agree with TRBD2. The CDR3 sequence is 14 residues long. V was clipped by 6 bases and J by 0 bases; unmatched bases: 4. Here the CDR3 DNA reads TGTGCCAGCAGGCGGGAGGCACGCTCCTACGAGCAGTACTTC. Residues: CASRREARSYEQYF.

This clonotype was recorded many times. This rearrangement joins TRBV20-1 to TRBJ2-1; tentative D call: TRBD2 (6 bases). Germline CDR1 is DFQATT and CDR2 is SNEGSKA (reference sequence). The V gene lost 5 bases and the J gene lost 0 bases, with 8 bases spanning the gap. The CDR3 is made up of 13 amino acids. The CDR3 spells CSAADYSYNEQFF. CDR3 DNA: TGCAGTGCTGCGGACTACTCCTACAATGAGCAGTTCTTC.